This TCR beta chain was profiled in a study of T cell responses to AZD1222 COVID-19 vaccine. Whole-study findings and limits: No repertoire was sampled before or during the peak T cell response, only after it.

CDR1 MNHEY and CDR2 SVGAGI come from the germline V gene. Trimming cost V 10 bases and J 0 bases, with 12 bases left between them. This CDR3 has 13 amino acids. As concerns this clone: Its antigen is unidentified.

The method was immunoSEQ multiplex PCR; TCRdb's version includes in-frame clones alone and lacks a portion of them. The repertoire holds 150,000 to 200,000 clones, with over 85% as singletons. The material sequenced was peripheral blood, taken on day 0 of AZD1222 vaccination. The chain links TRBV6-5 to TRBJ1-1; no clear D gene. The TCR comes from an adult in good health. The CDR3 is CATIRRVNTEAFF. The CDR3, as DNA: TGTGCCACCATAAGGAGGGTGAACACTGAAGCTTTCTTT.